These T cell receptor beta chains were read from a single sample in a study of cytomegalovirus exposure and HLA in healthy donors. Produced via immunoSEQ multiplex PCR; TCRdb's table is partial and in-frame only. The sample records some 150,000 clones, roughly 9% being singletons. Sequencing was performed on PBMCs. The receptors come from a woman in her thirties or forties in good health and CMV-seropositive. Both conserved end residues are part of each CDR3. The order of the fields is D gene, clone size, J gene, V gene, CDR3 protein, CDR3 DNA. A D gene is named only where the DNA matches it firmly. Clone size is given for some rows only: seen once, a few or many times, or a class if the clone is expanded.

TRBD1 - TRBJ1-1 TRBV7-2 CASSLAGQGQSFF TGTGCCAGCAGCTTAGCAGGACAGGGACAATCTTTCTTT
- - TRBJ2-1 TRBV19 CASSMSSRGSYNEQFF TGTGCCAGTAGTATGTCCTCTAGGGGCTCCTACAATGAGCAGTTCTTC
TRBD1 few TRBJ1-2 TRBV27 CASSLGTGTYGYNF TGTGCCAGCAGTTTAGGGACAGGAACCTATGGCTACAACTTC
- - TRBJ2-7 TRBV2 CASRQDSRYEQYF TGTGCCAGCAGACAGGACAGCCGCTACGAGCAGTACTTC
- few TRBJ2-7 TRBV5-4 CASSEGVSVYEQYF TGTGCCAGCAGCGAAGGGGTAAGCGTCTACGAGCAGTACTTC
- few TRBJ1-1 TRBV18 CASSPLQGDTEAFF TGTGCCAGCTCACCCCTACAGGGAGACACTGAAGCTTTCTTT
- - TRBJ2-7 TRBV18 CASSPQGFYEQYF TGTGCCAGCTCACCTCAGGGATTCTACGAGCAGTACTTC
TRBD1 few TRBJ1-1 TRBV6-1 CASSADLGQGNTEAFF TGTGCCAGCAGTGCCGACTTGGGACAGGGGAACACTGAAGCTTTCTTT
- - TRBJ2-7 TRBV2 CASSESGGAGYEQYF TGTGCCAGCAGTGAATCGGGGGGCGCCGGATACGAGCAGTACTTC
- few TRBJ2-6 TRBV7-2 CASSFLGSSGANVLTF TGTGCCAGCAGCTTCCTCGGGAGCTCTGGGGCCAACGTCCTGACTTTC
TRBD1 few TRBJ1-4 TRBV19 CASSITGQGGEKLFF TGTGCCAGTAGTATTACCGGACAGGGAGGTGAAAAACTGTTTTTT
TRBD1 - TRBJ2-7 TRBV27 CASSTLGDRGINEQYF TGTGCCAGCAGTACCCTTGGGGACAGGGGGATTAACGAGCAGTACTTC
TRBD1 - TRBJ1-2 TRBV6-1 CASSKQGGSYGYTF TGTGCCAGCAGCAAACAGGGGGGAAGCTATGGCTACACCTTC
- few TRBJ2-6 TRBV21-1 CASSTPDSAITGANVLTF TGTGCCAGCAGCACCCCGGACAGTGCTATTACTGGGGCCAACGTCCTGACTTTC
TRBD1 few TRBJ2-7 TRBV4-1 CASSEARGSVGSYEQYF TGCGCCAGCAGCGAGGCCAGGGGGTCAGTGGGGTCCTACGAGCAGTACTTC
TRBD1 - TRBJ2-1 TRBV9 CASSEDPGTVGFF TGTGCCAGCAGCGAAGACCCCGGGACAGTGGGGTTCTTC
TRBD1 - TRBJ2-5 TRBV2 CASGGTGGETQYF TGTGCCAGCGGGGGGACAGGCGGAGAGACCCAGTACTTC